What follows are 2 T cell receptor beta chains derived from one specimen sequenced in a study of T cell repertoires in cytomegalovirus infection. MiXCR was run by TCRdb on the reads, yielding one entry per CDR3 protein. The table lists 150,000 to 200,000 distinct CDR3 sequences, roughly an eighth of them singletons. Specimen: PBMCs. These TCRs come from a human donor in good health (CMV status not recorded). Some clones in this sample may be carry-over from other donors' samples.

Many counts were recorded for this clonotype. The chain joins TRBV6-1 to TRBJ2-5, with 10 bases that match TRBD2. V was pared by 6 bases and J by 14 bases, with 15 bases of the junction left unmatched. CDR1 is MNHNS, CDR2 SASEGT, per germline. The CDR3 runs 14 residues. As DNA, the CDR3 is TGTGCCAGCAGAACCCTCCAGCGGGGGGGCCCTAATTACTTC. Protein sequence: CASRTLQRGGPNYF.

The sample holds a few counts of this clonotype. This chain links TRBV19 with TRBJ1-1; D call uncertain. The V end lost 3 bases, the J end lost 2 bases, and 13 bases lay between the germline ends. Germline V lookup: CDR1 LNHDA, CDR2 SQIVND (reference sequence). The CDR3 is 15 amino acids. CDR3 bases: TGTGCCAGTAGTATGTCCCACTTCCTTAACACTGAAGCTTTCTTT. It yields the protein CASSMSHFLNTEAFF.